Listed below are T cell receptor beta chains from one sample, sequenced in a study of blood T cell repertoires in COVID-19. Data came from immunoSEQ multiplex PCR; TCRdb stores just in-frame clones and leaves some out. This table holds about 170,000 clones, 70% to 85% found once. Sequencing input: peripheral blood. The source of these receptors is a man aged 60 to 69 who had recovered from COVID-19. The CDR3 runs from the conserved cysteine through the conserved F or W. Each record gives: D gene, V gene, J gene, clone size, CDR3 protein, CDR3 DNA. D genes are given only for firm matches. The size of a clone is reported for some rows only, either as once, few or many, or as a class for expanded clones.

d_gene: .; v_gene: TRBV7-9; j_gene: TRBJ1-2; abundance: .; CDR3aa: CASSSRGYTF; CDR3nt: TGTGCCAGCAGCTCTCGTGGCTACACCTTC
d_gene: TRBD2; v_gene: TRBV19; j_gene: TRBJ2-7; abundance: .; CDR3aa: CASSILTPAGGTYEQYF; CDR3nt: TGTGCCAGTAGTATCCTAACACCAGCGGGGGGTACCTACGAGCAGTACTTC
d_gene: .; v_gene: TRBV11-2; j_gene: TRBJ1-1; abundance: .; CDR3aa: CASSLERANTEAFF; CDR3nt: TGTGCCAGCAGCTTAGAAAGAGCGAACACTGAAGCTTTCTTT
d_gene: .; v_gene: TRBV19; j_gene: TRBJ2-2; abundance: once; CDR3aa: CASSPQGELFF; CDR3nt: TGTGCCAGTAGTCCACAGGGGGAGCTGTTTTTT
d_gene: TRBD1; v_gene: TRBV6-1; j_gene: TRBJ1-5; abundance: .; CDR3aa: CASSDGPGTGLGNQPQHF; CDR3nt: TGTGCCAGCAGTGATGGGCCCGGGACAGGTTTGGGCAATCAGCCCCAGCATTTT
d_gene: .; v_gene: TRBV4-2; j_gene: TRBJ1-4; abundance: .; CDR3aa: CASSQVEQGHEKLFF; CDR3nt: TGTGCCAGCAGCCAAGTCGAACAGGGCCATGAAAAACTGTTTTTT
d_gene: .; v_gene: TRBV3-1/TRBV3-2; j_gene: TRBJ1-6; abundance: .; CDR3aa: CASSQEDTSNSPLHF; CDR3nt: TGTGCCAGCAGCCAAGAGGACACCTCAAATTCACCCCTCCACTTT
d_gene: .; v_gene: TRBV30; j_gene: TRBJ1-2; abundance: once; CDR3aa: CAWSPSGAYGYTF; CDR3nt: TGTGCCTGGAGTCCATCAGGGGCCTATGGCTACACCTTC
d_gene: .; v_gene: TRBV12-3/TRBV12-4; j_gene: TRBJ2-1; abundance: .; CDR3aa: CASQRGYAEQFF; CDR3nt: TGTGCCAGCCAAAGGGGGTACGCTGAGCAGTTCTTC
d_gene: .; v_gene: TRBV15; j_gene: TRBJ2-3; abundance: once; CDR3aa: CATSRGSTPDTQYF; CDR3nt: TGTGCCACCAGCAGAGGGTCGACACCAGATACGCAGTATTTT
d_gene: .; v_gene: TRBV27; j_gene: TRBJ2-5; abundance: .; CDR3aa: CASSWGSQETQYF; CDR3nt: TGTGCCAGCAGTTGGGGCAGTCAAGAGACCCAGTACTTC
d_gene: TRBD2; v_gene: TRBV5-1; j_gene: TRBJ2-3; abundance: .; CDR3aa: CASSLAVAGPTDTQYF; CDR3nt: TGCGCCAGCAGCTTGGCAGTAGCGGGCCCCACAGATACGCAGTATTTT
d_gene: TRBD1; v_gene: TRBV6-1; j_gene: TRBJ1-2; abundance: .; CDR3aa: CASSEIGQGANYGYTF; CDR3nt: TGTGCCAGCAGTGAAATTGGACAGGGGGCTAACTATGGCTACACCTTC
d_gene: .; v_gene: TRBV7-2; j_gene: TRBJ2-7; abundance: .; CDR3aa: CASSWSVTYEQYF; CDR3nt: TGTGCCAGCAGCTGGAGCGTCACCTACGAGCAGTACTTC
d_gene: .; v_gene: TRBV30; j_gene: TRBJ1-1; abundance: .; CDR3aa: CAWSVAGSSGTEAFF; CDR3nt: TGTGCCTGGAGTGTCGCGGGCAGCTCGGGCACTGAAGCTTTCTTT
d_gene: TRBD1; v_gene: TRBV5-1; j_gene: TRBJ1-1; abundance: .; CDR3aa: CASSLTGGGGNTEAFF; CDR3nt: TGCGCCAGCAGCCTAACAGGGGGCGGGGGGAACACTGAAGCTTTCTTT
d_gene: TRBD1; v_gene: TRBV24-1; j_gene: TRBJ1-2; abundance: .; CDR3aa: CATSDPSVAGGYGYTF; CDR3nt: TGTGCCACCAGTGATCCCTCCGTAGCAGGGGGATACGGCTACACCTTC
d_gene: TRBD2; v_gene: TRBV6-5; j_gene: TRBJ2-5; abundance: .; CDR3aa: CASRRGGETQYF; CDR3nt: TGTGCCAGCAGGCGGGGGGGAGAGACCCAGTACTTC
d_gene: .; v_gene: TRBV6-4; j_gene: TRBJ2-1; abundance: .; CDR3aa: CASSTTNRAREQFF; CDR3nt: TGTGCCAGCAGTACCACCAATAGAGCCCGGGAGCAGTTCTTC
d_gene: .; v_gene: TRBV2; j_gene: TRBJ1-2; abundance: .; CDR3aa: CASSRDSGHGYTF; CDR3nt: TGTGCCAGCAGCCGAGACAGTGGTCATGGCTACACCTTC
d_gene: .; v_gene: TRBV11-3; j_gene: TRBJ1-1; abundance: once; CDR3aa: CASSLAGQTNTEAFF; CDR3nt: TGTGCCAGCAGCTTAGCGGGACAAACGAACACTGAAGCTTTCTTT
d_gene: TRBD1; v_gene: TRBV5-4; j_gene: TRBJ1-2; abundance: few; CDR3aa: CASHPGQGLGGYTF; CDR3nt: TGTGCCAGCCACCCGGGACAGGGGTTAGGGGGCTACACCTTC
d_gene: .; v_gene: TRBV6-4; j_gene: TRBJ2-2; abundance: .; CDR3aa: CASSQIASGNTGELFF; CDR3nt: TGTGCCAGCAGTCAAATCGCGAGCGGGAACACCGGGGAGCTGTTTTTT
d_gene: TRBD1; v_gene: TRBV19; j_gene: TRBJ2-7; abundance: few; CDR3aa: CASSIAGQGNLGYEQYF; CDR3nt: TGTGCCAGTAGTATAGCAGGACAGGGTAACCTGGGCTACGAGCAGTACTTC
d_gene: .; v_gene: TRBV3-1/TRBV3-2; j_gene: TRBJ2-1; abundance: .; CDR3aa: CASSQAGDRRAVNEQFF; CDR3nt: TGTGCCAGCAGCCAAGCGGGGGACCGACGTGCGGTCAATGAGCAGTTCTTC
d_gene: .; v_gene: TRBV6-5; j_gene: TRBJ2-7; abundance: .; CDR3aa: CASTPGWGRVDEQYF; CDR3nt: TGTGCCAGCACCCCCGGCTGGGGCAGGGTCGACGAGCAGTACTTC
d_gene: .; v_gene: TRBV3-1/TRBV3-2; j_gene: TRBJ1-2; abundance: .; CDR3aa: CASSPKGRGGGGYTF; CDR3nt: TGTGCCAGCAGCCCGAAGGGGAGGGGCGGAGGGGGCTACACCTTC
d_gene: .; v_gene: TRBV2; j_gene: TRBJ2-7; abundance: .; CDR3aa: CASSEAGGAGLPYEQYF; CDR3nt: TGTGCCAGCAGTGAAGCGGGGGGGGCAGGGCTCCCCTACGAGCAGTACTTC
d_gene: .; v_gene: TRBV12-5; j_gene: TRBJ2-7; abundance: .; CDR3aa: CASGLMSQGLYEQYF; CDR3nt: TGTGCTAGTGGTTTGATGAGCCAGGGACTTTACGAGCAGTACTTC
d_gene: TRBD1; v_gene: TRBV7-9; j_gene: TRBJ2-2; abundance: .; CDR3aa: CASSFGHGQGAGTGELFF; CDR3nt: TGTGCCAGCAGCTTTGGTCATGGACAGGGGGCCGGCACCGGGGAGCTGTTTTTT
d_gene: .; v_gene: TRBV9; j_gene: TRBJ1-2; abundance: .; CDR3aa: CASSSPTGTYYGYTF; CDR3nt: TGTGCCAGCAGCTCCCCGACCGGGACATACTATGGCTACACCTTC
d_gene: TRBD2; v_gene: TRBV4-2; j_gene: TRBJ2-3; abundance: .; CDR3aa: CASSRMKAGGATDTQYF; CDR3nt: TGTGCCAGCAGTCGTATGAAGGCCGGGGGGGCCACAGATACGCAGTATTTT
d_gene: TRBD2; v_gene: TRBV5-8; j_gene: TRBJ2-3; abundance: .; CDR3aa: CASSSPSGGDTQYF; CDR3nt: TGTGCCAGCAGCTCTCCTAGCGGGGGTGATACGCAGTATTTT
d_gene: .; v_gene: TRBV2; j_gene: TRBJ1-2; abundance: once; CDR3aa: CASSEGAQMGAYGYTF; CDR3nt: TGTGCCAGCAGTGAAGGGGCCCAAATGGGGGCCTATGGCTACACCTTC
d_gene: .; v_gene: TRBV7-9; j_gene: TRBJ1-4; abundance: .; CDR3aa: CASSLLVATNEKLFF; CDR3nt: TGTGCCAGCAGCTTACTAGTGGCAACTAATGAAAAACTGTTTTTT
d_gene: TRBD2; v_gene: TRBV7-7; j_gene: TRBJ2-1; abundance: .; CDR3aa: CASSRTSGGLGHNEQFF; CDR3nt: TGTGCTAGCTCAAGGACTAGCGGGGGGCTCGGTCACAATGAGCAGTTCTTC
d_gene: .; v_gene: TRBV6-2/TRBV6-3; j_gene: TRBJ2-2; abundance: .; CDR3aa: CASSFQKGVRNTGELFF; CDR3nt: TGTGCCAGCAGTTTCCAAAAGGGGGTGAGGAACACCGGGGAGCTGTTTTTT
d_gene: .; v_gene: TRBV11-2; j_gene: TRBJ2-3; abundance: .; CDR3aa: CASSLGPTNTDTQYF; CDR3nt: TGTGCCAGCAGCTTAGGCCCCACTAACACAGATACGCAGTATTTT
d_gene: TRBD1; v_gene: TRBV6-1; j_gene: TRBJ2-1; abundance: .; CDR3aa: CASSGRWGQGANEQFF; CDR3nt: TGTGCCAGCAGTGGAAGGTGGGGACAGGGAGCAAATGAGCAGTTCTTC
d_gene: .; v_gene: TRBV24-1; j_gene: TRBJ2-1; abundance: .; CDR3aa: CATSGSDSYNEQFF; CDR3nt: TGTGCCACCAGTGGGAGCGACTCCTACAATGAGCAGTTCTTC
d_gene: .; v_gene: TRBV19; j_gene: TRBJ2-6; abundance: .; CDR3aa: CASSISGGGAGANVLTF; CDR3nt: TGTGCCAGTAGTATAAGCGGCGGGGGCGCCGGGGCCAACGTCCTGACTTTC
d_gene: TRBD2; v_gene: TRBV27; j_gene: TRBJ2-1; abundance: once; CDR3aa: CASSPGLPSYNEQFF; CDR3nt: TGTGCCAGCAGTCCGGGACTACCTTCCTACAATGAGCAGTTCTTC
d_gene: TRBD2; v_gene: TRBV5-4; j_gene: TRBJ2-5; abundance: .; CDR3aa: CASSLERGGRPETQYF; CDR3nt: TGTGCCAGCAGCTTGGAGCGGGGGGGCCGCCCAGAGACCCAGTACTTC
d_gene: TRBD1; v_gene: TRBV19; j_gene: TRBJ1-4; abundance: .; CDR3aa: CASTLGTAEKLFF; CDR3nt: TGTGCCAGTACCTTGGGGACAGCTGAAAAACTGTTTTTT
d_gene: TRBD1; v_gene: TRBV29-1; j_gene: TRBJ1-1; abundance: .; CDR3aa: CSALPGVGGVSEAFF; CDR3nt: TGCAGCGCCCTCCCCGGAGTAGGGGGCGTCAGTGAAGCTTTCTTT
d_gene: .; v_gene: TRBV30; j_gene: TRBJ1-6; abundance: .; CDR3aa: CAWNSGTGRALHF; CDR3nt: TGTGCCTGGAACTCGGGAACGGGAAGGGCCCTCCACTTT